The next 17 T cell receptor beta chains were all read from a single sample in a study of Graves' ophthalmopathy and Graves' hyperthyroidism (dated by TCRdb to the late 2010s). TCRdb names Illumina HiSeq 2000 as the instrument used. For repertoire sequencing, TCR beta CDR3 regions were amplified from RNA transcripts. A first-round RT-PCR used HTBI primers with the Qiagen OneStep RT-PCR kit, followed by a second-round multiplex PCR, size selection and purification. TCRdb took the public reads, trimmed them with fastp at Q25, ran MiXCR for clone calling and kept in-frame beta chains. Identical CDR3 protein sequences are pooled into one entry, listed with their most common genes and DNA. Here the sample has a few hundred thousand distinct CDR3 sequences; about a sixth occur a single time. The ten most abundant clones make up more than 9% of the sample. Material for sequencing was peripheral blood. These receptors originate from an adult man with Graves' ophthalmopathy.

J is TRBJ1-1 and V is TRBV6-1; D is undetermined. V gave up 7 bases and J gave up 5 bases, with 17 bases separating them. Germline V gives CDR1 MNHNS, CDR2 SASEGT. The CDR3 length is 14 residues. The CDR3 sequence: CASNSRGGSTEAFF. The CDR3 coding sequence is TGTGCCAGCAACTCACGGGGAGGGTCGACTGAAGCTTTCTTT.

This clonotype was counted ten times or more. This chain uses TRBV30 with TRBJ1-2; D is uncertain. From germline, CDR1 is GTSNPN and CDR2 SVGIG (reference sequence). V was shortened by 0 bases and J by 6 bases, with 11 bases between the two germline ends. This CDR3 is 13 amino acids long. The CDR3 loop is CAWSVWAADGYTF. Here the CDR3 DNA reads TGTGCCTGGAGTGTATGGGCAGCGGATGGCTACACCTTC.

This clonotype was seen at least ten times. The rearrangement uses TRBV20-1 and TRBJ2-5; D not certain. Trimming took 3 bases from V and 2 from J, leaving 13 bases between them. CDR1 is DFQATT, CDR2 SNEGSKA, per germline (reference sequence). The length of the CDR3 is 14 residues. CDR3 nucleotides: TGCAGTGCTAGGAAGTTCGGCGGTCAAGAGACCCAGTACTTC. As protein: CSARKFGGQETQYF.

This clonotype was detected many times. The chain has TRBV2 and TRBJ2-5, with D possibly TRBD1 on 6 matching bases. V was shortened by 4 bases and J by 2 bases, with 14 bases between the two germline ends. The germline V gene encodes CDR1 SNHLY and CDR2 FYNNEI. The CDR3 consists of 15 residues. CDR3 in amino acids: CASSGRGIIQETQYF. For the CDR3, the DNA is TGTGCCAGCAGTGGCAGGGGTATTATACAAGAGACCCAGTACTTC.

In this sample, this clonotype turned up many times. The CDR3 bases are TGTGCCAGCAGCTTAAAAATGAACACTGAAGCTTTCTTT. Translated, it gives CASSLKMNTEAFF. The V call is TRBV11-3, the J call TRBJ1-1; the D is unclear. Germline CDR1 reads SGHNT; CDR2 reads YENEEA. Trimming cost V 2 bases and J 0 bases, with 4 bases left between them. This CDR3 contains 13 residues.

The CDR3 bases are TGTGCCAGCAGCCTAGAGGCAGCGAATGGCTACACCTTC. Protein product: CASSLEAANGYTF. V is TRBV28 and J is TRBJ1-2; D unclear. V lost 6 bases and J lost 6, with 14 bases in between. Germline CDR1 MDHEN, CDR2 SYDVKM. The CDR3 is made up of 13 amino acids.

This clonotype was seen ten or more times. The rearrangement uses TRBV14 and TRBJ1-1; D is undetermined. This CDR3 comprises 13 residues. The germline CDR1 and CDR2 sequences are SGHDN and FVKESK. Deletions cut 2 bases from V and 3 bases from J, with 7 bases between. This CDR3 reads CASSQSLDTEAFF. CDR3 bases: TGTGCCAGCAGCCAATCCCTTGACACTGAAGCTTTCTTT.

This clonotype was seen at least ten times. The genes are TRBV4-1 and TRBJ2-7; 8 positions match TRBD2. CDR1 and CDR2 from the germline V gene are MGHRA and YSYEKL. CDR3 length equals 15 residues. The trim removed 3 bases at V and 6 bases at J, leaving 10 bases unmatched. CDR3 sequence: CASSHPGLVTCEQYF. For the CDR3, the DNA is TGCGCCAGCAGCCACCCGGGACTAGTTACTTGCGAGCAGTACTTC.

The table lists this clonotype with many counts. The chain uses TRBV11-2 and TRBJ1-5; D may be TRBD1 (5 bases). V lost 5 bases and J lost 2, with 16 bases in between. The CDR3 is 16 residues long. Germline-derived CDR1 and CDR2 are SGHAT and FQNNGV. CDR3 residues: CASSPWDGGGNQPQHF. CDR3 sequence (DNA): TGTGCCAGCAGCCCATGGGACGGGGGAGGCAATCAGCCCCAGCATTTT. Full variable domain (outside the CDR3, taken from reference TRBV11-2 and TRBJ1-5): EAGVAQSPRYKIIEKRQSVAFWCNPISGHATLYWYQQILGQGPKLLIQFQNNGVVDDSQLPKDRFSAERLKGVDSTLKIQPAKLEDSAVYLCASSPWDGGGNQPQHFGDGTRLSIL.

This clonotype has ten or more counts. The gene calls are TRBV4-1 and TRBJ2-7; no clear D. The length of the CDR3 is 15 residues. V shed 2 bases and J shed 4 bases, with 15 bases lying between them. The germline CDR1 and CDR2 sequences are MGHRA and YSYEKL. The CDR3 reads CASSQQLGSFYEQYF. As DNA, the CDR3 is TGCGCCAGCAGCCAACAGTTAGGCAGTTTTTACGAGCAGTACTTC.

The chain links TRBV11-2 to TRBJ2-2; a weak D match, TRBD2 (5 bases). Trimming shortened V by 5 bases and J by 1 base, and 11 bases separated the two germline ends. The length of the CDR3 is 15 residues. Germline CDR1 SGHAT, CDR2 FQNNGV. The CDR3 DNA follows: TGTGCCAGCAGCATGAGGACTGGGAACACCGGGGAGCTGTTTTTT. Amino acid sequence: CASSMRTGNTGELFF.

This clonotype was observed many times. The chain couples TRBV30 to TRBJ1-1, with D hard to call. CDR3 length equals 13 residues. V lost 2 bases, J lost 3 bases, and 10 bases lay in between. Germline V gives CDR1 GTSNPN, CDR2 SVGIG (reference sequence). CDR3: CAWSSAGDTEAFF. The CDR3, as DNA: TGTGCCTGGAGTAGTGCGGGAGACACTGAAGCTTTCTTT.

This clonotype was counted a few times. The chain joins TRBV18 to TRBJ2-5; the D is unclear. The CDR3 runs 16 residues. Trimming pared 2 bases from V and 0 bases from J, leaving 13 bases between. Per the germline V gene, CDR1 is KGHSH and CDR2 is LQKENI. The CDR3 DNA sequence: TGTGCCAGCTCACCATTATTGGCGGCAGACCAAGAGACCCAGTACTTC. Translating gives CASSPLLAADQETQYF.

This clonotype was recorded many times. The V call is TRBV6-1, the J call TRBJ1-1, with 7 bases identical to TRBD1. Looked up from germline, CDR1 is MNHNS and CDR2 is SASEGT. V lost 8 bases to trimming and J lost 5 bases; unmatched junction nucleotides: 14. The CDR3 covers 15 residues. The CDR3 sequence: CASRKPGGDRTEAFF. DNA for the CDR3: TGTGCCAGCCGAAAGCCAGGGGGGGATCGGACTGAAGCTTTCTTT.

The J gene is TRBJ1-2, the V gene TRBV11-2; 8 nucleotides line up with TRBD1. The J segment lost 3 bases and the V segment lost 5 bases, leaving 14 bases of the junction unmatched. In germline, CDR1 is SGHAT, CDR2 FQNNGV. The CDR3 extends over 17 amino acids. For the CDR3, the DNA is TGTGCCAGCAGCCAGGTGACAGGGGTTGCCACTTACTATGGCTACACCTTC. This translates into CASSQVTGVATYYGYTF.

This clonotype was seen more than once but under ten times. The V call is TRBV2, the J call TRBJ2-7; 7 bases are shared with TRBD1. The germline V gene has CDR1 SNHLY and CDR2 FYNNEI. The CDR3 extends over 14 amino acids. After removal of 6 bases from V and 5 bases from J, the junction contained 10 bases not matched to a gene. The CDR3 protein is CASSAGTVTHEQYF. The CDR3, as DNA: TGTGCCAGCAGCGCCGGGACAGTTACCCACGAGCAGTACTTC. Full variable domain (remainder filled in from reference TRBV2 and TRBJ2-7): EPEVTQTPSHQVTQMGQEVILRCVPISNHLYFYWYRQILGQKVEFLVSFYNNEISEKSEIFDDQFSVERPDGSNFTLKIRSTKLEDSAMYFCASSAGTVTHEQYFGPGTRLTVT.

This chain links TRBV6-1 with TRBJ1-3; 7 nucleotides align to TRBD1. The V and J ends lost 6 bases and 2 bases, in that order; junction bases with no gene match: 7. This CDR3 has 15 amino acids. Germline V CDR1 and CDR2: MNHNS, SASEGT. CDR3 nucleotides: TGTGCCAGCAGCTCCGACAGGGCTCCTGGAAACACCATATATTTT. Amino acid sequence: CASSSDRAPGNTIYF.